Listed below are T cell receptor beta chains from one sample, sequenced in a study of T cell responses to AZD1222 COVID-19 vaccine. Sequencing was performed with immunoSEQ multiplex PCR; in TCRdb, only in-frame clones are kept and a portion is missing. The sample lists about 140,000 clones; more than 70% were seen once. Sequenced here: peripheral blood, sampled 28 days after the second AZD1222 dose. These receptors were obtained from an adult who received the AZD1222 COVID-19 vaccine. The conserved cysteine and the conserved F or W are not part of the CDR3 here.

J gene	V gene	CDR3 protein
TRBJ1-2	TRBV27	ASSPTFGGYT
TRBJ1-1	TRBV20-1	SASVVGQKNTEAF
TRBJ2-5	TRBV10-2	ASSEFPSGGETQY
TRBJ1-2	TRBV30	AWSAPGQGLNYGYT
TRBJ2-4	TRBV5-4	ASSPEGTAGDIQY
TRBJ1-2	TRBV3-1/TRBV3-2	ASSLTGVNYGYT
TRBJ1-1	TRBV6-5	ASSYSGVVTEAF
TRBJ1-2	TRBV6-5	ASSYTGVYGYT
TRBJ2-7	TRBV10-3	AISDLYEQY
TRBJ2-3	TRBV4-3	ASSQGIMGTDTQY
TRBJ2-1	TRBV2	ASTRGRGNEQF
TRBJ2-7	TRBV19	ASSDRGGVYEQY
TRBJ1-1	TRBV28	ASSFGGAGTEAF
TRBJ1-2	TRBV12-3/TRBV12-4	ASSYGTGYGYT
TRBJ1-5	TRBV10-1	ASGERTAGSNQPQH
TRBJ1-2	TRBV30	AWSVVTGKPGS
TRBJ2-7	TRBV5-1	ASSLGADTFSYEQY
TRBJ1-5	TRBV28	ASSLVGHGQPQH
TRBJ1-4	TRBV6-5	ASSYDATASEKLF
TRBJ2-1	TRBV4-1	ASSQVGLAGRDEQF
TRBJ2-7	TRBV2	ASQRGGTGEQY
TRBJ2-1	TRBV28	ASSSPAPGEQF
TRBJ1-6	TRBV18	ASSPSRVDSPLH
TRBJ2-5	TRBV6-5	ASSRDRQETQY
TRBJ2-7	TRBV9	ASSGRGTGVDEQY
TRBJ1-2	TRBV7-9	ASSRNRDDGYT
TRBJ2-3	TRBV11-2	ASSLARAGVTDTQY
TRBJ2-1	TRBV5-1	ASSLAFGTVNEQF
TRBJ2-7	TRBV4-2	ASSQDALASGSYEQY
TRBJ2-1	TRBV7-8	ASSLALGLAGEQF
TRBJ1-2	TRBV4-2	ASSPLTVYGYT
TRBJ1-1	TRBV7-6	ASSLGLEGTEAF
TRBJ1-2	TRBV24-1	ATSDSTGTNYGYT
TRBJ2-3	TRBV19	ASSINVRDTQY
TRBJ1-2	TRBV27	ASSLGPRLYGYT
TRBJ2-6	TRBV28	ASTSGGPGANVLT
TRBJ2-5	TRBV5-1	ASSKLPGQQETQY
TRBJ1-1	TRBV7-9	ASSLATGGGHTEAF
TRBJ2-4	TRBV7-2	ASSFRGRGLAKNIQY
TRBJ1-4	TRBV19	ASSMGTQVGKLF
TRBJ2-2	TRBV18	ASTDGNTGELF
TRBJ1-1	TRBV3-1/TRBV3-2	ASSQTTAVAEAF
TRBJ1-1	TRBV5-4	ASSFETGAGAF
TRBJ1-5	TRBV28	ASSYGQPQH
TRBJ1-3	TRBV19	ASSILGGFSGNTIY
TRBJ2-2	TRBV9	ASTFSGGLRTGELF
TRBJ1-5	TRBV18	ASSPRENPNQPQH
TRBJ2-1	TRBV7-9	ASRAEGLIHNEQF
TRBJ2-2	TRBV5-8	ASSPRGMGYTGELF
TRBJ1-2	TRBV12-5	ASGLGQGHGYT
TRBJ2-1	TRBV7-2	ASSEQAGGADRNEQF
TRBJ1-1	TRBV7-9	ASSFGTGGSAIAF